The 32 T cell receptor beta chains reported below all come from one sample, sequenced in a study of OX40 agonist ivuxolimab in advanced cancers. The method was immunoSEQ multiplex PCR; TCRdb's version includes in-frame clones alone and lacks a portion of them. This sample carries tens of thousands of clones, approximately 80% of them seen once, and the ten largest clones take over 0.95%. The sequencing here drew on CD4+ or CD8+ T cells sorted from blood, taken in a trial of the OX40 agonist ivuxolimab. Every receptor here comes from an adult with an advanced solid tumor such as melanoma, head and neck, liver or kidney cancer.

This clone was detected only once. This may stem from a read error, because a much larger clone lies one nucleotide away. V usage is TRBV5-6 and J usage is TRBJ2-2, with D perhaps matching TRBD1 (6 bases). Germline CDR1 and CDR2: SGHDT and YYEEEE. Between the trimmed V and J ends, which lost 0 bases and 7 bases, there was a span of 10 bases. The CDR3 runs to 14 residues. The CDR3: CASSLGQDYGELFF. The CDR3 DNA sequence: TGTGCCAGCAGCTTGGGACAGGATTACGGGGAGCTGTTTTTT.

This clone came up a few times. The J gene is TRBJ1-6, the V gene TRBV10-2; no reliable D call. This CDR3 is 15 amino acids long. Germline CDR1 reads WSHSY; CDR2 reads SAAADI. The V gene lost 3 bases and the J gene lost 8 bases, with 14 bases spanning the gap. The chain's CDR3 is CASSDDLGFYSPLHF. CDR3 DNA sequence: TGCGCCAGCAGTGATGATTTGGGCTTTTATTCACCCCTCCACTTT.

The V gene is TRBV18, the J gene TRBJ1-4, with D possibly being TRBD1 (5 bases). CDR3 length equals 13 residues. The V gene's germline CDR1 is KGHSH and CDR2 LQKENI. V lost 3 bases and J lost 8, with 10 bases in between. CDR3 DNA: TGTGCCAGCTCACCCTCAGGGCCGGAAAAACTGTTTTTT. It specifies CASSPSGPEKLFF.

The chain employs TRBV7-9 and TRBJ1-1; no definite D call. Per the germline V gene, CDR1 is SEHNR and CDR2 is FQNEAQ (reference sequence). The ends were cut back, 3 bases at V and 3 bases at J, with 11 bases in the middle. This CDR3 has 14 residues. CDR3: CASSFQPRDTEAFF. The CDR3, as DNA: TGTGCCAGCAGCTTTCAACCGAGGGACACTGAAGCTTTCTTT.

The count of this clone is one. The V call is TRBV5-4, the J call TRBJ1-2; possible D gene TRBD1, 6 bases. Germline assignment: CDR1 SGHNT and CDR2 YYREEE (reference sequence). The V end was cut by 10 bases, the J end by 1 base, with 23 bases between. This CDR3 has 16 residues. CDR3: CAQAGGEGKDNYGYTF. The DNA of the CDR3 is TGTGCCCAAGCCGGGGGCGAGGGGAAGGATAACTATGGCTACACCTTC.

The genes are TRBV18 and TRBJ1-4, with no clear D. The CDR3 is made up of 14 amino acids. Trimming shortened V by 3 bases and J by 4 bases, and 9 bases separated the two germline ends. Germline CDR1 and CDR2: KGHSH and LQKENI. The CDR3 nucleotides are TGTGCCAGCTCACCGGCGGGGAGTAATGAAAAACTGTTTTTT. Protein: CASSPAGSNEKLFF.

This chain connects TRBV18 to TRBJ1-4; perhaps TRBD1 as D (6 bases). CDR3 length: 13 residues. V lost 2 bases to trimming and J lost 8 bases, with 9 bases between them. Germline assignment: CDR1 KGHSH and CDR2 LQKENI. CDR3 in DNA: TGTGCCAGCTCACCAGGGGGCAAGGAAAAACTGTTTTTT. It is translated as CASSPGGKEKLFF.

The chain links TRBV4-3 to TRBJ1-1, with D perhaps matching TRBD1 (6 bases). The germline V gene has CDR1 LGHNA and CDR2 YSLEER. With 3 bases removed from V and 5 bases from J, the gap between germline ends came to 13 bases. CDR3 length: 14 residues. This CDR3 is CASSQGALGTEAFF. CDR3 coding DNA: TGCGCCAGCAGCCAGGGGGCCTTGGGGACTGAAGCTTTCTTT.

Within the sample, this clone is medium-sized. The chain couples TRBV10-3 to TRBJ2-7, with D perhaps TRBD2 (6 bases). The CDR3 spans 12 residues. V dropped 6 bases and J dropped 6 bases, with 12 bases sitting between them. The V gene's germline CDR1 is ENHRY and CDR2 SYGVKD. The CDR3 is CAISSEGPEQYF. The DNA of the CDR3 is TGTGCCATCAGCTCGGAGGGACCCGAGCAGTACTTC.

The sample holds one count of this clone. The V gene is TRBV2, the J gene TRBJ1-6, with TRBD1 matching over 10 bases. V shed 6 bases, J shed 10 bases, and the junction held 9 bases outside the gene matches. In germline, CDR1 is SNHLY, CDR2 FYNNEI. This CDR3 is built from 15 residues. DNA for the CDR3: TGTGCCAGCAGAGCCCGACAGGGGGCGGGGTCACCCCTCCACTTT. This encodes CASRARQGAGSPLHF.

The chain is built from TRBV6-6 and TRBJ2-7, with a weak D call TRBD2 (5 bases). V was trimmed by 5 bases and J by 5 bases, leaving 16 bases between them. Germline V CDR1 and CDR2: MNHNY, SVGAGI (reference sequence). The CDR3 spans 14 residues. In nucleotides, the CDR3 is TGTGCCAGCAGTCCTATTACCCCGGGGAACGAGCAGTACTTC. Amino acid sequence: CASSPITPGNEQYF.

The J gene is TRBJ2-3, the V gene TRBV7-2; D possibly corresponds to TRBD1 (6 bases). The CDR3 loop spans 13 amino acids. Germline V lookup: CDR1 SGHTA, CDR2 FQGNSA. Trimming took 3 bases from V and 5 from J, leaving 9 bases between them. CDR3 sequence (DNA): TGTGCCAGCAGCTTTCTACAGGGAGATACGCAGTATTTT. Its translation is CASSFLQGDTQYF.

The gene calls are TRBV5-6 and TRBJ2-5; D perhaps matches TRBD1 (5 bases). In germline, CDR1 is SGHDT, CDR2 YYEEEE. V was shortened by 6 bases and J by 2 bases, with 11 bases between the two germline ends. The CDR3 spans 13 residues. CDR3 region: CASNVGVQETQYF. CDR3 DNA: TGTGCCAGCAATGTAGGGGTACAAGAGACCCAGTACTTC.

This clone occurred a few times. The J gene is TRBJ2-7, the V gene TRBV18, with 10 positions matching TRBD1. CDR1 and CDR2 from the germline V gene are KGHSH and LQKENI. The CDR3 totals 17 residues. V lost 3 bases to trimming and J lost 4 bases; unmatched junction nucleotides: 12. This CDR3 reads CASSPRSPGQGLYEQYF. CDR3 nucleotides: TGTGCCAGCTCACCTAGATCCCCGGGACAGGGGTTGTACGAGCAGTACTTC.

V usage is TRBV27 and J usage is TRBJ2-3, with 10 bases identical to TRBD2. J was trimmed by 4 bases and V by 4 bases; bases with no gene match: 11. CDR1 MNHEY and CDR2 SMNVEV come from the germline V gene (reference sequence). The CDR3 spans 17 residues. The DNA of the CDR3 is TGTGCCAGCAGTTCCTCCTATAGCGGGGGGTACTCAGATACGCAGTATTTT. This translates into CASSSSYSGGYSDTQYF.

The chain is built from TRBV18 and TRBJ1-1, with 8 bases that match TRBD1. J was trimmed by 7 bases and V by 5 bases; bases with no gene match: 6. From germline, CDR1 is KGHSH and CDR2 LQKENI. CDR3 length: 13 amino acids. CDR3 sequence (DNA): TGTGCCAGCTCATCGGACAGGGAAGGTGAAGCTTTCTTT. Translating gives CASSSDREGEAFF. Full variable domain (remainder filled in from reference TRBV18 and TRBJ1-1): NAGVMQNPRHLVRRRGQEARLRCSPMKGHSHVYWYRQLPEEGLKFMVYLQKENIIDESGMPKERFSAEFPKEGPSILRIQQVVRGDSAAYFCASSSDREGEAFFGQGTRLTVV.

V gene TRBV6-1 combines with J gene TRBJ1-1, with no clear D. Germline CDR1 is MNHNS and CDR2 is SASEGT. V was shortened by 9 bases and J by 0 bases, with 17 bases between the two germline ends. This CDR3 has 15 residues. The CDR3 here is CASVRWVHLNTEAFF. The CDR3 DNA follows: TGTGCCAGTGTACGTTGGGTACACTTGAACACTGAAGCTTTCTTT.

The chain has TRBV4-3 and TRBJ2-3, with 8 bases that match TRBD1. Per germline, CDR1 LGHNA and CDR2 YSLEER. This CDR3 is 15 amino acids long. Trimming removed 4 bases from V and 5 bases from J; junction bases left unmatched: 8. The CDR3 reads CASSLGTGPVDTQYF. In DNA form, the CDR3 reads TGCGCCAGCAGCCTCGGGACAGGACCGGTAGATACGCAGTATTTT.

This chain joins TRBV7-9 and TRBJ1-5; 8 nucleotides align to TRBD1. V was clipped by 5 bases and J by 6 bases; unmatched bases: 9. This CDR3 has 15 residues. Germline V lookup: CDR1 SEHNR, CDR2 FQNEAQ (reference sequence). CDR3 sequence: CASSPTGGEGQPQHF. CDR3 DNA sequence: TGTGCCAGCAGCCCTACAGGGGGTGAGGGTCAGCCCCAGCATTTT. The full variable domain, completed using reference TRBV7-9 and TRBJ1-5, is DTGVSQNPRHKITKRGQNVTFRCDPISEHNRLYWYRQTLGQGPEFLTYFQNEAQLEKSRLLSDRFSAERPKGSFSTLEIQRTEQGDSAMYLCASSPTGGEGQPQHFGDGTRLSIL.

This chain uses TRBV5-1 with TRBJ2-3; no definite D call. The CDR3 is 12 amino acids. V lost 5 bases and J lost 2, with 6 bases in between. Looked up from germline, CDR1 is SGHRS and CDR2 is YFSETQ. For the CDR3, the DNA is TGCGCCAGCAGATCCGACACAGATACGCAGTATTTT. Amino acid sequence: CASRSDTDTQYF.

Only a few counts were recorded for this clone. Here the CDR3 reads CASSLTAVKETQYF. CDR3 bases: TGTGCCAGCAGCTTGACGGCAGTCAAAGAGACCCAGTACTTC. The rearrangement links TRBV5-6 to TRBJ2-5; D gene uncertain. Germline values: CDR1 SGHDT, CDR2 YYEEEE. Trimming shortened V by 1 base and J by 3 bases, and 10 bases separated the two germline ends. The CDR3 contains 14 residues. The variable domain in full, completed from reference TRBV5-6 and TRBJ2-5, reads DAGVTQSPTHLIKTRGQQVTLRCSPKSGHDTVSWYQQALGQGPQFIFQYYEEEERQRGNFPDRFSGHQFPNYSSELNVNALLLGDSALYLCASSLTAVKETQYFGPGTRLLVL.

The gene calls are TRBV10-3 and TRBJ2-1, with TRBD2 matching over 14 bases. Germline V CDR1 and CDR2: ENHRY, SYGVKD. This CDR3 has 14 amino acids. V trimming: 9 bases; J trimming: 4 bases; junction bases outside the gene matches: 2. The CDR3 DNA reads TGTGCCATTCGGACTAGCGGGGGGTACAATGAGCAGTTCTTC. Its protein product is CAIRTSGGYNEQFF.

The rearrangement joins TRBV7-9 to TRBJ2-1, with 8 positions matching TRBD2. The ends lost 1 base at V and 7 bases at J; junction bases unmatched: 6. CDR1 and CDR2 (germline): SEHNR, FQNEAQ (reference sequence). The CDR3 totals 15 residues. CDR3 region: CASSLVERGRNEQFF. In DNA, the CDR3 is TGTGCCAGCAGCTTAGTGGAGCGGGGGAGGAATGAGCAGTTCTTC.

The V and J genes are TRBV4-3 and TRBJ2-5, with D unresolved. The V end lost 0 bases, the J end lost 0 bases, and 17 bases lay between the germline ends. The germline CDR1 and CDR2 sequences are LGHNA and YSLEER. The CDR3 extends over 18 amino acids. The CDR3, as DNA: TGCGCCAGCAGCCAAGATCTTAACCTCCGGCCAAACCAAGAGACCCAGTACTTC. This sequence encodes CASSQDLNLRPNQETQYF.

This rearrangement joins TRBV18 to TRBJ2-7; D perhaps matches TRBD2 (5 bases). Trimming shortened V by 0 bases and J by 3 bases, and 6 bases separated the two germline ends. CDR1 is KGHSH and CDR2 is LQKENI in the germline V gene. CDR3 length equals 13 residues. The CDR3 spells CASSPPGDYEQYF. DNA for the CDR3: TGTGCCAGCTCACCACCCGGGGACTACGAGCAGTACTTC.

This clone has more than one count but fewer than ten. CDR3 sequence (DNA): TGTGCCAGCAGCTTTTTTGAGACCCAGTACTTC. Translation: CASSFFETQYF. This chain connects TRBV7-9 to TRBJ2-5; D is uncertain. This CDR3 has 11 residues. The V and J ends lost 3 bases and 5 bases respectively, with 4 bases between them. Germline lookup yields CDR1 SEHNR and CDR2 FQNEAQ (reference sequence).

This chain uses TRBV4-1 with TRBJ2-3, with D hard to call. This CDR3 comprises 14 residues. V was trimmed by 1 base and J by 2 bases, leaving 7 bases between them. Germline CDR1 reads MGHRA; CDR2 reads YSYEKL. Here the CDR3 DNA reads TGCGCCAGCAGCCAAGTTGGCCCCACAGATACGCAGTATTTT. Protein: CASSQVGPTDTQYF.

This chain connects TRBV4-3 to TRBJ2-7; TRBD1 might be the D (6 bases). The CDR3 contains 14 residues. The germline gives CDR1 LGHNA, CDR2 YSLEER. V was pared by 4 bases and J by 4 bases, with 14 bases between. CDR3 protein: CASSRSSQGYEQYF. CDR3 sequence (DNA): TGCGCCAGCAGCCGCTCATCACAGGGTTACGAGCAGTACTTC.

This chain uses TRBV2 with TRBJ1-6; D not resolved. V lost 5 bases and J lost 7, with 6 bases in between. The CDR3 contains 12 residues. Germline values: CDR1 SNHLY, CDR2 FYNNEI. DNA for the CDR3: TGTGCCAGCAGTCCTTTCAATTCACCCCTCCACTTT. Protein: CASSPFNSPLHF.

In its sample, this clone is medium-sized (0.01 to 0.1%). The V gene is TRBV4-3, the J gene TRBJ1-3; TRBD1 might be the D (5 bases). The germline V gene has CDR1 LGHNA and CDR2 YSLEER. Trimming pared 2 bases from V and 5 bases from J, leaving 13 bases between. CDR3 length: 15 amino acids. The CDR3 DNA reads as TGCGCCAGCAGCCAACAGGGTAGTCGGAGAAACACCATATATTTT. It is translated as CASSQQGSRRNTIYF.

The chain is built from TRBV18 and TRBJ1-2; 10 nucleotides match TRBD1. Germline lookup yields CDR1 KGHSH and CDR2 LQKENI. The CDR3 is 18 residues long. Losses at the gene ends were 2 bases for V and 4 bases for J; bases not matched to a gene: 13. DNA of the CDR3: TGTGCCAGCTCACCAGTAGCTGGACAGGGGGGCCAATCCTATGGCTACACCTTC. Its translation is CASSPVAGQGGQSYGYTF.

The V gene is TRBV6-6, the J gene TRBJ1-5, with 7 bases aligning to TRBD1. V dropped 5 bases and J dropped 5; count of bases not matched to a gene: 6. CDR3 length: 14 amino acids. Looked up from germline, CDR1 is MNHNY and CDR2 is SVGAGI (reference sequence). The CDR3 DNA reads TGTGCCAGCAGTCTACAGGGGACCGATCAGCCCCAGCATTTT. This encodes CASSLQGTDQPQHF.